The entry that follows covers one T cell receptor beta chain sequence. This record belongs to a study of cytomegalovirus exposure and HLA in healthy donors. Data came from immunoSEQ multiplex PCR; TCRdb stores just in-frame clones and leaves some out. The data hold 150,000 to 200,000 clones, with around 96% observed a single time. From the roughly 110-subject validation cohort, which was separate from the roughly 680-subject first cohort, the donors were drawn. The specimen sequenced was PBMCs. The sequence derives from a woman between 18 and 29 years old in good health and CMV-seronegative.

DNA for the CDR3: TGCGCCAGCAGCCAAGATGGGGGGGGGCTGAACACTGAAGCTTTCTTT. Translated: CASSQDGGGLNTEAFF. The chain carries TRBV4-3 and TRBJ1-1, with TRBD1 as a possible D gene (6 bases). CDR1 and CDR2 from the germline V gene are LGHNA and YSLEER. The ends were cut back, 0 bases at V and 0 bases at J, with 11 bases in the middle. The length of the CDR3 is 16 residues.